This is a list of T cell receptor beta chains from one sample in a study of T cell changes during pregnancy in multiple sclerosis. Sequenced by immunoSEQ multiplex PCR; TCRdb stores in-frame clones only, minus some. The sample includes 40,000 or so clones, roughly 89% of them seen just once. Material: CD4+ T cells from peripheral blood mononuclear cells, obtained before pregnancy. Source of these receptors: a female donor with multiple sclerosis, enrolled in a pregnancy study. Each CDR3 is given with its conserved first and last residue. Each record gives: D gene, V gene, J gene, clone size, CDR3 DNA, CDR3 protein. D genes are given only for firm matches. Not all rows give a size; the values are once, few, many and, for expanded clones, a class.

d_gene: NA; v_gene: TRBV6-6; j_gene: TRBJ1-2; abundance: NA; CDR3nt: TGTGCCAGCACCGGCAGCGTCTATGGCTACACCTTC; CDR3aa: CASTGSVYGYTF
d_gene: NA; v_gene: TRBV30; j_gene: TRBJ1-5; abundance: NA; CDR3nt: TGTGCCTGGAGTATTGGCCCCAATCAGCCCCAGCATTTT; CDR3aa: CAWSIGPNQPQHF
d_gene: TRBD1; v_gene: TRBV5-5; j_gene: TRBJ1-6; abundance: NA; CDR3nt: TGTGCCAGCAGGCGTAAGCCGGGACAGGGGGAATCCTATAATTCACCCCTCCACTTT; CDR3aa: CASRRKPGQGESYNSPLHF
d_gene: NA; v_gene: TRBV27; j_gene: TRBJ2-3; abundance: NA; CDR3nt: TGTGCCAGCAGTTCCCTCCGGACCTCCCGGAGGGATACGCAGTATTTT; CDR3aa: CASSSLRTSRRDTQYF
d_gene: NA; v_gene: TRBV7-9; j_gene: TRBJ1-1; abundance: NA; CDR3nt: TGTGCCAGCAGCTTACCCCTACTTAACACTGAAGCTTTCTTT; CDR3aa: CASSLPLLNTEAFF
d_gene: NA; v_gene: TRBV6-6; j_gene: TRBJ2-7; abundance: NA; CDR3nt: TGTGCCAGCAGTTACTGGGCAGGTCGATCCCCCGAGCAGTACTTC; CDR3aa: CASSYWAGRSPEQYF
d_gene: NA; v_gene: TRBV29-1; j_gene: TRBJ2-7; abundance: NA; CDR3nt: TGCAGCGTCCTAAAGGGGCAGGGGTTCGCCTACGAGCAGTACTTC; CDR3aa: CSVLKGQGFAYEQYF
d_gene: NA; v_gene: TRBV5-1; j_gene: TRBJ1-5; abundance: NA; CDR3nt: TGCGCCAGCAGCTTGTCAGGGAACGATCAGCCCCAGCATTTT; CDR3aa: CASSLSGNDQPQHF
d_gene: NA; v_gene: TRBV5-1; j_gene: TRBJ1-2; abundance: once; CDR3nt: TGCGCCAGCAGGAAACTAAGGCCCGGGGACACCTCTAACTATGGCTACACCTTC; CDR3aa: CASRKLRPGDTSNYGYTF
d_gene: TRBD2; v_gene: TRBV7-9; j_gene: TRBJ2-5; abundance: NA; CDR3nt: TGTGCCAGCAGTCGGGGGGGCCGAGAGACCCAGTACTTC; CDR3aa: CASSRGGRETQYF